This TCR beta chain derives from a study of T cells in Graves' hyperthyroidism and ophthalmopathy. The CDR3 regions of TCR beta were amplified from RNA transcripts. First-round RT-PCR of the TCR CDR3 relied on the HTBI primer set. Each CDR3 protein gets one entry after TCRdb re-called the multiplex PCR reads with MiXCR. The sample yields about half a million distinct CDR3 sequences, 15% to 20% seen once. Germline V CDR1 and CDR2: MGHRA, YSYEKL. The CDR3 length is 15 residues. V shed 4 bases and J 7 bases; nucleotides not matched to a gene: 5. Sequenced input: blood. The chain employs TRBV4-1 and TRBJ1-4; 11 nucleotides agree with TRBD1. The source is a man in his forties or fifties with Graves' ophthalmopathy. The CDR3 DNA follows: TGCGCCAGCAGCCCTGGACAGGGGGCGCCTGAAAAACTGTTTTTT. This sequence encodes CASSPGQGAPEKLFF.